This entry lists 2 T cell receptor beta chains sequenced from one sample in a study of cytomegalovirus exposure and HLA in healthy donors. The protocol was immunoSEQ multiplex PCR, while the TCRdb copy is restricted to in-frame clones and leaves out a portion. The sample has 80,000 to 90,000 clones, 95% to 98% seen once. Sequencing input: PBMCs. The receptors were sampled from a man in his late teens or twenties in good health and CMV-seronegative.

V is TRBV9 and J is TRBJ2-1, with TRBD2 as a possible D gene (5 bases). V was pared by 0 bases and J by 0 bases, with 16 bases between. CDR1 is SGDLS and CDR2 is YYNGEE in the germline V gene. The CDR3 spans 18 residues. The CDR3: CASSVVSEVASSYNEQFF. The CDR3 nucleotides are TGTGCCAGCAGCGTAGTGTCGGAGGTTGCGAGCTCCTACAATGAGCAGTTCTTC.

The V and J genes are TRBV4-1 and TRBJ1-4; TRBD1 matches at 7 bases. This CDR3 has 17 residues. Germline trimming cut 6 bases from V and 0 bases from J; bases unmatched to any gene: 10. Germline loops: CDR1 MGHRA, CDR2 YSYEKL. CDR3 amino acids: CASSKTGHLTTNEKLFF. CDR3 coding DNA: TGCGCCAGCAGTAAGACAGGGCACCTCACAACTAATGAAAAACTGTTTTTT.